The next 21 T cell receptor beta chains were all read from a single sample in a study of response to subunit inactivated influenza vaccine. Each CDR3 protein gets one entry after TCRdb re-called the RT-PCR reads with MiXCR. The data show a few hundred thousand distinct CDR3 sequences, roughly 7.6% seen once. Sample: PBMCs from blood, taken less than 30 months after vaccination. These receptors all come from a man in his fifties or sixties who received an inactivated influenza vaccine.

This clonotype has at least ten counts. The genes are TRBV12-3 or TRBV12-4 and TRBJ2-1; 8 bases line up with TRBD2. The CDR3 length is 15 residues. V was pared by 6 bases and J by 0 bases, with 4 bases of the junction left unmatched. CDR3 amino acids: CASSESGGSYNEQFF. As DNA, the CDR3 is TGTGCCAGCAGCGAGAGCGGGGGCTCCTACAATGAGCAGTTCTTC.

This clonotype has just a few counts. The rearrangement links TRBV3-1 to TRBJ1-2; D uncertain. Per germline, CDR1 LGHDT and CDR2 YNNKEL (reference sequence). This CDR3 contains 16 residues. V lost 0 bases and J 8 bases, leaving 19 bases between the germline ends. Here the CDR3 reads CASSQDLISGSSGYTF. The DNA for the CDR3 is TGTGCCAGCAGCCAAGATCTGATATCGGGGAGCTCGGGCTACACCTTC.

This clonotype was seen ten or more times. The chain couples TRBV20-1 to TRBJ2-7, with D unresolved. Trimming removed 3 bases from V and 4 bases from J, with 19 bases in between. This CDR3 comprises 15 residues. Per germline, CDR1 DFQATT and CDR2 SNEGSKA (reference sequence). The CDR3 is CSASLRLGRDYEQYF. DNA of the CDR3: TGCAGTGCTAGCCTACGATTGGGCAGAGATTACGAGCAGTACTTC.

This clonotype was seen more than once but under ten times. The chain has TRBV7-2 and TRBJ1-2, with D maybe TRBD1 (5 bases). Trimming cost V 6 bases and J 0 bases, with 11 bases left between them. This CDR3 is built from 14 residues. Germline V CDR1 and CDR2: SGHTA, FQGNSA. CDR3 region: CASRRQPTNYGYTF. CDR3 bases: TGTGCCAGCAGGAGACAGCCTACTAACTATGGCTACACCTTC. Using reference TRBV7-2 and TRBJ1-2 for the parts outside the CDR3, the full variable domain is GAGVSQSPSNKVTEKGKDVELRCDPISGHTALYWYRQSLGQGLEFLIYFQGNSAPDKSGLPSDRFSAERTGGSVSTLTIQRTQQEDSAVYLCASRRQPTNYGYTFGSGTRLTVV.

This clonotype turned up a few times. The gene calls are TRBV20-1 and TRBJ1-1; 7 bases fit TRBD1. V gave up 1 base and J gave up 2 bases; unmatched junction bases: 16. The length of the CDR3 is 18 residues. CDR1 is DFQATT and CDR2 is SNEGSKA in the germline V gene (reference sequence). The CDR3 DNA reads TGCAGTGCTAGAGCCCAACCGGGACAGACGGGTCGTAACACTGAAGCTTTCTTT. As protein: CSARAQPGQTGRNTEAFF.

This clonotype was seen ten or more times. The chain carries TRBV19 and TRBJ1-1; D is undetermined. Germline loops: CDR1 LNHDA, CDR2 SQIVND (reference sequence). Trimming cost V 6 bases and J 0 bases, with 11 bases left between them. The CDR3 has 14 amino acids. In nucleotides, the CDR3 is TGTGCCAGTAGACGGTCAGGAATGAACACTGAAGCTTTCTTT. Translating it yields CASRRSGMNTEAFF.

The rearrangement links TRBV5-1 to TRBJ1-2; 8 bases are shared with TRBD1. V lost 4 bases, J lost 5 bases, and 13 bases stayed unmatched. Germline CDR1 SGHRS, CDR2 YFSETQ. The CDR3 extends over 16 amino acids. CDR3 nucleotides: TGCGCCAGCAGCAAAACCTGGACAGGGATGGGGTATGGCTACACCTTC. Protein sequence: CASSKTWTGMGYGYTF.

This clonotype turned up a few times. The chain couples TRBV2 to TRBJ2-3; unclear D gene. V was shortened by 6 bases and J by 1 base, with 11 bases between the two germline ends. Germline V gene lookup returns CDR1 SNHLY and CDR2 FYNNEI. This CDR3 has 14 amino acids. In nucleotides, the CDR3 is TGTGCCAGCAGGGGAAATTGGGGCACAGATACGCAGTATTTT. Amino acids: CASRGNWGTDTQYF.

This clonotype was observed many times. The chain uses TRBV3-1 and TRBJ2-5; 12 bases map to TRBD2. The length of the CDR3 is 18 residues. V shed 0 bases and J 2 bases; nucleotides not matched to a gene: 7. CDR1 LGHDT and CDR2 YNNKEL come from the germline V gene (reference sequence). As DNA, the CDR3 is TGTGCCAGCAGCCAAGATGCGTATCTAGCGGGGGGGCAAGAGACCCAGTACTTC. This encodes CASSQDAYLAGGQETQYF.

This clonotype was seen at least ten times. J is TRBJ2-5 and V is TRBV5-1; 7 nucleotides line up with TRBD1. The length of the CDR3 is 15 residues. The germline gives CDR1 SGHRS, CDR2 YFSETQ. The V gene end was trimmed by 3 bases and the J gene end by 4 bases; junction bases not matched to a gene: 9. The CDR3 is CASSSGQDVLETQYF. CDR3 DNA: TGCGCCAGCAGCTCCGGACAGGATGTTTTAGAGACCCAGTACTTC.

This clonotype came up a few times. The rearrangement uses TRBV7-9 and TRBJ2-5, with a tentative D call TRBD2 (5 bases). Trimming cost V 6 bases and J 2 bases, with 13 bases left between them. This CDR3 contains 14 residues. CDR1 and CDR2 (germline): SEHNR, FQNEAQ (reference sequence). This chain's CDR3 is CASRLSDSQETQYF. The CDR3 region has the DNA TGTGCCAGCAGACTTTCGGACTCTCAAGAGACCCAGTACTTC.

Ten or more counts support this clonotype. The chain carries TRBV12-3 or TRBV12-4 and TRBJ2-1; TRBD1 aligns across 7 bases. The V gene end was trimmed by 6 bases and the J gene end by 5 bases; junction bases not matched to a gene: 4. The CDR3 is made up of 13 amino acids. The CDR3 here is CASSTDRDNEQFF. Written as DNA, the CDR3 is TGTGCCAGCAGCACTGACAGGGACAATGAGCAGTTCTTC.

V and J are TRBV7-2 and TRBJ1-4; 9 positions agree with TRBD1. The germline gives CDR1 SGHTA, CDR2 FQGNSA. The CDR3 runs to 15 residues. With V trimmed by 5 bases and J by 8 bases, 9 bases remained unmatched. CDR3 protein: CASSTRTGVGEKLFF. Written as DNA, the CDR3 is TGTGCCAGCAGCACTAGGACAGGGGTGGGAGAAAAACTGTTTTTT.

This clonotype was observed many times. The chain is built from TRBV20-1 and TRBJ2-4, with D tentatively TRBD1 or TRBD2 (5 bases each). The CDR3 runs to 14 residues. V lost 1 base and J 4 bases, leaving 11 bases between the germline ends. In germline, CDR1 is DFQATT, CDR2 SNEGSKA (reference sequence). CDR3 amino acids: CSARAPGRKNIQYF. CDR3 DNA: TGCAGTGCTAGAGCTCCGGGACGTAAAAACATTCAGTACTTC.

The chain has TRBV9 and TRBJ2-5; a possible D gene is TRBD2 (5 bases). The V end was cut by 0 bases, the J end by 4 bases, with 16 bases between. The CDR3 is 16 amino acids. The germline V gene has CDR1 SGDLS and CDR2 YYNGEE. The CDR3 nucleotides are TGTGCCAGCAGCGTAGCTACGTCGATGGGAGCAGAGACCCAGTACTTC. Its protein product is CASSVATSMGAETQYF.

This clonotype appeared many times. A junction end diverges from the germline sequence, so it may reflect a read error. The J gene is TRBJ2-3, the V gene TRBV5-1, with D perhaps matching TRBD2 (5 bases). Germline-derived CDR1 and CDR2 are SGHRS and YFSETQ. This CDR3 has 15 amino acids. CDR3 in amino acids: CASSLVSGRTDTQYF. In nucleotides, the CDR3 is TGTGCCAGCAGCTTGGTGAGCGGTCGCACAGATACGCAGTATTTT.

This clonotype showed up just a few times. The rearrangement uses TRBV25-1 and TRBJ2-3; no definite D call. Germline values: CDR1 MGHDK, CDR2 SYGVNS. Between the trimmed V and J ends, which lost 0 bases and 5 bases, there was a span of 9 bases. CDR3 length equals 14 residues. The CDR3 loop is CASSEYNAGDTQYF. The CDR3 bases are TGTGCCAGCAGTGAATATAACGCCGGAGATACGCAGTATTTT.

This clonotype was observed at least ten times. The chain joins TRBV6-6 to TRBJ2-2; no firm D call. The CDR3 sequence is 13 residues long. The germline CDR1 and CDR2 sequences are MNHNY and SVGAGI (reference sequence). V lost 2 bases to trimming and J lost 6 bases, with 7 bases between them. CDR3 DNA: TGTGCCAGCAGTTACGGGGATCCCGGGGAGCTGTTTTTT. Its translation is CASSYGDPGELFF.

The V call is TRBV9, the J call TRBJ2-1; 8 bases are shared with TRBD2. The V and J ends lost 4 bases and 8 bases, in that order; junction bases with no gene match: 11. Per germline, CDR1 SGDLS and CDR2 YYNGEE. The CDR3 length is 15 residues. The CDR3 reads CASSPAGGQWDEQFF. The CDR3 nucleotides read TGTGCCAGCAGCCCTGCGGGAGGCCAATGGGATGAGCAGTTCTTC.

This clonotype came up many times. The gene calls are TRBV11-2 and TRBJ2-1, with TRBD2 matching over 7 bases. Trimming took 0 bases from V and 7 from J; bases not matched to a gene: 6. Germline CDR1 reads SGHAT; CDR2 reads FQNNGV. The CDR3 runs to 15 residues. CDR3 DNA: TGTGCCAGCAGCTTAGATCGGCTAGCGGTAAATGAGCAGTTCTTC. Protein: CASSLDRLAVNEQFF.

The sample holds many counts of this clonotype. The J gene is TRBJ1-4, the V gene TRBV5-1; D gene unclear. This CDR3 comprises 15 residues. The V gene's germline CDR1 is SGHRS and CDR2 YFSETQ. Trimming took 2 bases from V and 3 from J, leaving 11 bases between them. The CDR3 sequence: CASSLTAGANEKLFF. The CDR3 nucleotides are TGCGCCAGCAGCTTAACGGCCGGGGCTAATGAAAAACTGTTTTTT.